Described below is a single T cell receptor beta chain sequence and its context. This entry comes from a study of blood T cells in healthy people across ages. A second PCR, run for roughly 7 to 12 cycles, used a sample-barcoded 5' primer plus a J-beta primer mix. Each single sample gave us at least 3 million CDR3-containing paired-end reads. TCRdb passed the 5' RACE reads through MiXCR, listing each CDR3 protein once. In the table there are about 930,000 distinct CDR3 sequences, 25% to 35% of which are singletons. Per the germline V gene, CDR1 is SGHAT and CDR2 is FQDESV (reference sequence). CDR3 length: 13 residues. Trimming pared 3 bases from V and 5 bases from J, leaving 11 bases between. These data were also filed under a second study, of T cells of mothers and their children. That work adds: Related mother-child pairs showed slightly, non-significantly higher overlap than unrelated pairs.

The chain has TRBV11-1 and TRBJ2-7, with a possible D match to TRBD2 (6 bases). This TCR came from a woman in her 40s in good health. Sequencing was carried out using blood. In DNA form, the CDR3 reads TGTGCCAGCAGCTTCGCGGGGACGGACGAGCAGTACTTC. As protein: CASSFAGTDEQYF.